This record covers a single T cell receptor delta chain. Its antigen is not known. These data belong to a study of Vδ1+ human thymocytes. Extracted RNA was reverse transcribed into cDNA. CDR3 amplicons came from multiplex PCR with pooled V-gene forward and constant-region reverse primers. TCRdb used CATT to re-call clones from the multiplex PCR reads. Of about 58,000 delta-chain clones in the sample, over 13% were seen once. Findings of the study overall: Bulk data may be misread because of unexpected Vdelta2 sequences. Highly polyclonal TRG and TRD repertoires with Gaussian CDR3 length distributions appeared in thymus. Despite high sort purity, roughly a fifth of thymic T cell receptor delta sequences were Vdelta2.

After alphabeta T cell depletion, CD3+ Vdelta1+ Vdelta2- thymocytes were sorted. Purity of the sorted Vdelta1+ thymocytes ranged from roughly 98% to 99.6%. The CDR3 is 21 residues long. Germline CDR1 is GEAIGNYY and CDR2 is EKD. The ends lost 0 bases at V and 5 bases at J; junction bases unmatched: 20. This TCR was sampled from a girl under three years old who had congenital heart surgery. The genes are TRDV2 and TRDJ1; 13 nucleotides match TRDD3. Sequenced: Vdelta1+ gamma-delta thymocytes from the thymus. Described subset: FACS-sorted CD3+ TCRalphabeta- TCRVdelta1+ TCRVdelta2- thymocytes. CDR3 protein: CACDTGPHKVNWGIRYDKLIF. The CDR3 nucleotides read TGTGCCTGTGACACCGGTCCCCACAAGGTAAACTGGGGGATACGGTATGATAAACTCATCTTT.